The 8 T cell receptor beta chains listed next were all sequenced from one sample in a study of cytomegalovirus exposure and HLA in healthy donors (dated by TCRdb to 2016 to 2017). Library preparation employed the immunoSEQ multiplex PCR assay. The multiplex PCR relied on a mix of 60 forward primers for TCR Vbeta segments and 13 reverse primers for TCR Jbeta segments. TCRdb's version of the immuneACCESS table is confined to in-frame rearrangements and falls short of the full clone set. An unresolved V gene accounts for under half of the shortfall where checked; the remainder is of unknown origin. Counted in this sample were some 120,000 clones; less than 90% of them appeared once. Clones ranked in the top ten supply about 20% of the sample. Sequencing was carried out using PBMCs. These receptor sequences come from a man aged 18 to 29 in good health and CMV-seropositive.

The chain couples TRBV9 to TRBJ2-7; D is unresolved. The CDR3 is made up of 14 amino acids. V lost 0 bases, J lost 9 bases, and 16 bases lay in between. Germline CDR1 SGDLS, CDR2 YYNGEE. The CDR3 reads CASSVEPTSTGQYF. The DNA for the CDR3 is TGTGCCAGCAGCGTAGAGCCCACTTCTACGGGGCAGTACTTC.

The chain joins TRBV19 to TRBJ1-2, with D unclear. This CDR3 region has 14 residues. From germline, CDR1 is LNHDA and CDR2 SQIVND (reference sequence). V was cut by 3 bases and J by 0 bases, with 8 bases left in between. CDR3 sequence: CASSISGTNYGYTF. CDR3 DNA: TGTGCCAGTAGTATCTCAGGCACTAACTATGGCTACACCTTC.

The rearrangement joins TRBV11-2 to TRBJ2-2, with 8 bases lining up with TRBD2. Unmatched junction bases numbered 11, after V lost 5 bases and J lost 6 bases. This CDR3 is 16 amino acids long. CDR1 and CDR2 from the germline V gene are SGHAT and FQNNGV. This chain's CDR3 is CASSTQGLAVAGELFF. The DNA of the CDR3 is TGTGCCAGCAGCACCCAAGGACTAGCTGTCGCCGGGGAGCTGTTTTTT.

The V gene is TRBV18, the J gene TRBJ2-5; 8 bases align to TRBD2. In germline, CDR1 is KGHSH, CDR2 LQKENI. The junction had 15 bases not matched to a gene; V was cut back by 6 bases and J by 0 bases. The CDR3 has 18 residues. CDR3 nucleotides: TGTGCCAGCTCCCAAAATCAGGAGCGGGGGTTACACCAAGAGACCCAGTACTTC. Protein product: CASSQNQERGLHQETQYF. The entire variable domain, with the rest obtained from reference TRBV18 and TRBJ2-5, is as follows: NAGVMQNPRHLVRRRGQEARLRCSPMKGHSHVYWYRQLPEEGLKFMVYLQKENIIDESGMPKERFSAEFPKEGPSILRIQQVVRGDSAAYFCASSQNQERGLHQETQYFGPGTRLLVL.

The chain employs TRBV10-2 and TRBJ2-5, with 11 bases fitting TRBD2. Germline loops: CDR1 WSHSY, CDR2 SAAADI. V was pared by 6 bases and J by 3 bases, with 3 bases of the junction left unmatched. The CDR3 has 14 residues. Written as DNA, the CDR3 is TGCGCCAGCAGGTCGGGACTAGCGGAAGAGACCCAGTACTTC. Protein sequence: CASRSGLAEETQYF.

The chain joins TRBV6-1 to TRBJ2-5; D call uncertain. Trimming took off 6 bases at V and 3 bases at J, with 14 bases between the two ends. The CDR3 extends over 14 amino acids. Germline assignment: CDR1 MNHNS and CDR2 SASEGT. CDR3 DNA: TGTGCCAGCAGAAGACAACCGGTTAAAGAGACCCAGTACTTC. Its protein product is CASRRQPVKETQYF.

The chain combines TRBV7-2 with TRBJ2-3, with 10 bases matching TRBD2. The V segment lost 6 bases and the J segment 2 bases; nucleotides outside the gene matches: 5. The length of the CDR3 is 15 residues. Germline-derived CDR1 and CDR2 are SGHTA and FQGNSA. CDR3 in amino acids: CASRLGTSVTDTQYF. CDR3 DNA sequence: TGTGCCAGCAGACTCGGGACTAGCGTCACAGATACGCAGTATTTT.

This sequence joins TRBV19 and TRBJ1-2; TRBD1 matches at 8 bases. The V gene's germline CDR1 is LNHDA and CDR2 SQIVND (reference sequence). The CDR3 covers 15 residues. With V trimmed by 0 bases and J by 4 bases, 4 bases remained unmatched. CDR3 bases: TGTGCCAGTAGTATAGAGGGCGGACAGGGCTATGGCTACACCTTC. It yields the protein CASSIEGGQGYGYTF.